This TCR beta chain was obtained from a study of siplizumab effects on memory and regulatory T cells. This CDR3 contains 15 residues. With 1 base removed from V and 1 base from J, the gap between germline ends came to 10 bases. The V gene's germline CDR1 is SGHRS and CDR2 YFSETQ. Study-level points and caveats: Siplizumab conditions gave an average of approximately 70% Treg-derived mappable alloreactive CD4+ clones, versus 25% to 30% for controls. Alloreactive clones mapping to unstimulated subsets formed only a minor fraction.

Repertoires were generated with immunoSEQ multiplex PCR, while TCRdb's copy carries only in-frame clones and drops some. The profile shows some 100,000 clones, more than 90% of them singletons. As concerns this clone: No antigen is known for it.

The chain is built from TRBV5-1 and TRBJ2-3, with D perhaps TRBD1 or TRBD2 (5 bases each). The sample was CD4+ T cells sorted from blood. This receptor was obtained from a human donor in good health. Some clones in this sample may be carry-over from other donors' samples. CDR3 region: CASSLILGGTDTQYF. The CDR3 DNA is TGCGCCAGCAGCTTGATACTAGGGGGCACAGATACGCAGTATTTT.